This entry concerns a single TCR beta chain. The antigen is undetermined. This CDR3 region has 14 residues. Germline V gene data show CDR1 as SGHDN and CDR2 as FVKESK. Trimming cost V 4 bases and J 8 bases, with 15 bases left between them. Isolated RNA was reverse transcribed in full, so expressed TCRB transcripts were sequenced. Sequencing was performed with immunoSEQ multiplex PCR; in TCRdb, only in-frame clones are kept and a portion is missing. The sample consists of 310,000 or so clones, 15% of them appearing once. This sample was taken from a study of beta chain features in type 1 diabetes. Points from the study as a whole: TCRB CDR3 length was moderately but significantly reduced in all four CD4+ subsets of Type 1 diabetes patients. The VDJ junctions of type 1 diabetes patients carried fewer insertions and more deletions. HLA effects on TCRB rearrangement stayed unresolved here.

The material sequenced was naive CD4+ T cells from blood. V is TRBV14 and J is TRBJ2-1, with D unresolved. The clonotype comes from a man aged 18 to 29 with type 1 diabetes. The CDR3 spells CASSPGWPVDEQFF. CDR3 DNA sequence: TGTGCCAGCAGCCCCGGGTGGCCGGTGGATGAGCAGTTCTTC.